This passage covers 28 T cell receptor gamma chains from one sample sequenced in a study of gamma-delta T cells after stem cell transplantation. TCRdb applied CATT to the RT-PCR reads for clone calling. The sample contains roughly 980 gamma-chain clones, under 30% of which appear only once. Sequencing was performed on gamma-delta T cells. Receptor source: a human donor. It is not recorded whose cells these are; they may come from a transplant donor.

The chain has TRGV2 and TRGJ1 or TRGJ2. No J gene was available from TCRdb, and it was assigned here by a germline match of the DNA. Germline V gives CDR1 EGSNGY, CDR2 YDSYNSKV. This CDR3 has 18 amino acids. Trimming took 2 bases from V and 6 from J; bases not matched to a gene: 22. The CDR3 here is CATWDEHPIRTRGYKKLF. The CDR3 nucleotides read TGTGCCACCTGGGACGAGCACCCAATACGGACCCGGGGTTATAAGAAACTCTTT.

J is TRGJ1 or TRGJ2 and V is TRGV4. The CDR3 consists of 17 residues. Trimming at V came to 0 bases and at J to 4 bases, leaving 15 bases not matched to a gene. Germline V gene sequence: CDR1 EGSTGY, CDR2 YDSYTSSV. DNA for the CDR3: TGTGCCACCTGGGATGGGCCTCAGATGCCCCAATATTATAAGAAACTCTTT. It yields the protein CATWDGPQMPQYYKKLF.

The chain carries TRGV2 and TRGJP2. TCRdb leaves out the J gene; it was filled in here by matching the DNA to germline. Germline V CDR1 and CDR2: EGSNGY, YDSYNSKV. V was clipped by 0 bases and J by 8 bases; unmatched bases: 9. CDR3 length equals 15 residues. CDR3 region: CATWDGHFWDWIKTF. CDR3 in DNA: TGTGCCACCTGGGACGGGCATTTCTGGGATTGGATCAAGACGTTT.

This clone was observed a handful of times. The chain uses TRGV9 and TRGJ1 or TRGJ2. The J gene, not given by TCRdb, was assigned here from a germline match of the nucleotide sequence. The CDR3 runs to 14 residues. V was clipped by 2 bases and J by 6 bases; unmatched bases: 10. The germline CDR1 and CDR2 sequences are GITISATS and ISYDGTV (reference sequence). CDR3 residues: CALWEAIDCYKKLF. DNA for the CDR3: TGTGCCTTGTGGGAGGCTATAGATTGTTATAAGAAACTCTTT.

In the case of this clone: This probably arose from a read error, given a far larger clone one base away. Other DNA sequences of this sample code for an identical CDR3. The chain links TRGV8 to TRGJP1. Assignment of the J gene here rests on matching the DNA to germline, because TCRdb gives none. CDR1 is VENAVY and CDR2 is YDSYNSRV in the germline V gene. There are 13 residues in the CDR3. The CDR3 here is CATWGFTGWFKIF. In nucleotides, the CDR3 is TGTGCCACCTGGGGCTTCACTGGCTGGTTCAAGATATTT.

This clone occurred a few times. This sample also contains other DNA sequences that code for the same CDR3. V is TRGV2 and J is TRGJ1 or TRGJ2. The J gene, absent from TCRdb, was called here by matching the DNA to germline. This CDR3 spans 13 amino acids. Trimming removed 0 bases from V and 1 base from J; junction bases left unmatched: 0. The V gene's germline CDR1 is EGSNGY and CDR2 YDSYNSKV. The CDR3 here is CATWDGNYYKKLF. CDR3 bases: TGTGCCACCTGGGACGGGAATTATTATAAGAAACTCTTT.

This clone has more than one count but fewer than ten. The chain couples TRGV2 to TRGJ1 or TRGJ2. As TCRdb names no J gene, one was assigned here on the basis of a DNA match to germline. Losses at the gene ends were 3 bases for V and 2 bases for J; bases not matched to a gene: 1. Germline V gene sequence: CDR1 EGSNGY, CDR2 YDSYNSKV. The CDR3 contains 12 residues. The DNA for the CDR3 is TGTGCCACCTGGGACCATTATTATAAGAAACTCTTT. It is translated as CATWDHYYKKLF.

A word on this clone: A much larger clone is a single base away; this may be a read error. V usage is TRGV4 and J usage is TRGJP2. TCRdb supplies no J gene; here it was assigned by aligning the nucleotide sequence to germline. The J segment lost 6 bases and the V segment lost 0 bases, leaving 10 bases of the junction unmatched. In germline, CDR1 is EGSTGY, CDR2 YDSYTSSV. The CDR3 extends over 16 amino acids. The chain's CDR3 is CATWDGTSVGDWIKTF. The CDR3, as DNA: TGTGCCACCTGGGATGGGACCAGCGTGGGTGATTGGATCAAGACGTTT.

By its share, this clone is large. The same CDR3 can be traced to other DNA sequences in this sample. The CDR3 nucleotides are TGTGCCACCTGGGACGGGCCGTATAAGAAACTCTTT. Its translation: CATWDGPYKKLF. The V and J genes are TRGV2 and TRGJ1 or TRGJ2. The J gene was missing in TCRdb and was found by matching the end of the DNA to germline. The CDR3 runs to 12 residues. Germline V gene sequence: CDR1 EGSNGY, CDR2 YDSYNSKV. The ends lost 0 bases at V and 7 bases at J; junction bases unmatched: 3.

The chain joins TRGV2 to TRGJP2. The J gene is not listed in TCRdb, so it was assigned here from a DNA match to germline. The CDR3 spans 11 residues. Germline trimming cut 4 bases from V and 8 bases from J; bases unmatched to any gene: 1. CDR1 is EGSNGY and CDR2 is YDSYNSKV in the germline V gene. CDR3 sequence reads: CATWEDWIKTF. The CDR3 DNA sequence: TGTGCCACCTGGGAGGATTGGATCAAGACGTTT.

The genes are TRGV4 and TRGJ1 or TRGJ2. TCRdb records no J gene; here it was assigned by comparing the DNA to germline. J gave up 3 bases and V 0 bases, and 11 bases lay outside the gene matches. The CDR3 totals 16 residues. Germline V CDR1 and CDR2: EGSTGY, YDSYTSSV. For the CDR3, the DNA is TGTGCCACCTGGGATGGGCCGAACCCCTCTTATTATAAGAAACTCTTT. As protein: CATWDGPNPSYYKKLF.

V usage is TRGV2 and J usage is TRGJP2. Germline matching of the DNA provided the J gene here, since TCRdb leaves it blank. The germline gives CDR1 EGSNGY, CDR2 YDSYNSKV. This CDR3 region has 13 residues. J was trimmed by 8 bases and V by 2 bases; bases with no gene match: 5. The CDR3 bases are TGTGCCACCTGGGACGATTGGGATTGGATCAAGACGTTT. Amino acid sequence: CATWDDWDWIKTF.

The chain combines TRGV2 with TRGJ1 or TRGJ2. Here the J gene was assigned by germline matching of the DNA, as TCRdb has none. Germline lookup yields CDR1 EGSNGY and CDR2 YDSYNSKV. CDR3 size: 14 residues. Trimming at V came to 0 bases and at J to 5 bases, leaving 7 bases not matched to a gene. CDR3 DNA sequence: TGTGCCACCTGGGACGGGCCTGGAAATTATAAGAAACTCTTT. This encodes CATWDGPGNYKKLF.

The chain is built from TRGV4 and TRGJ1 or TRGJ2. TCRdb is silent on the J gene; assignment here came from matching the DNA to germline. V dropped 6 bases and J dropped 4; count of bases not matched to a gene: 3. There are 11 residues in the CDR3. CDR1 is EGSTGY, CDR2 YDSYTSSV, per germline. The CDR3, as DNA: TGTGCCACCTGGTTCTATTATAAGAAACTCTTT. It encodes CATWFYYKKLF.

The rearrangement uses TRGV2 and TRGJ1 or TRGJ2. TCRdb gives no J gene; it was assigned here by matching the DNA to germline. Germline CDR1 reads EGSNGY; CDR2 reads YDSYNSKV. With V trimmed by 5 bases and J by 11 bases, 6 bases remained unmatched. CDR3 length equals 10 residues. DNA for the CDR3: TGTGCCACCTGGGCTAGGGAGAAACTCTTT. Protein product: CATWAREKLF.

This clone was counted once. Given a much more abundant clone one base away, this may be a read error. Other DNA sequences within the sample encode an identical CDR3. The V gene call is TRGV4, and the J gene call is absent. The CDR3 runs to 13 residues. CDR1 EGSTGY and CDR2 YDSYTSSV come from the germline V gene. The CDR3 nucleotides read TGTGCCACCTGGGATGCGGATTATTATAAAAAACTCTTT. This translates into CATWDADYYKKLF.

This chain links TRGV3 with TRGJP1. TCRdb is silent on the J gene; assignment here came from matching the DNA to germline. With 1 base clipped from V and 0 bases from J, the junction kept 8 bases outside the gene matches. This CDR3 spans 17 amino acids. The germline gives CDR1 VTNTFY, CDR2 YDVSTARD (reference sequence). The CDR3 is CATWDSPTDTTGWFKIF. For the CDR3, the DNA is TGTGCCACCTGGGACAGTCCAACCGATACCACTGGTTGGTTCAAGATATTT.

Points on this clone: An end of the junction differs from the germline gene, which may be a read error. This rearrangement joins TRGV3 to TRGJ1 or TRGJ2. TCRdb gives no J gene; it was assigned here by matching the DNA to germline. CDR1 and CDR2 from the germline V gene are VTNTFY and YDVSTARD (reference sequence). The CDR3 runs to 13 residues. This CDR3 is CAAWDRKGYKKLF. The CDR3 DNA sequence: TGTGCCGCCTGGGACCGAAAAGGGTATAAGAAACTCTTT.

In its sample, this clone ranks as large (0.1 to 1%). The chain uses TRGV2 and TRGJP2. Assignment of the J gene here rests on matching the DNA to germline, because TCRdb gives none. CDR3 length: 15 residues. CDR1 and CDR2 from the germline V gene are EGSNGY and YDSYNSKV. V lost 2 bases and J lost 10; bases outside the gene matches: 13. CDR3 in DNA: TGTGCCACCTGGGACGTCACAAGCGGGATTTGGATCAAGACGTTT. It yields the protein CATWDVTSGIWIKTF.

This chain joins TRGV3 and TRGJ1 or TRGJ2. The J gene, absent from TCRdb, was called here by matching the DNA to germline. This CDR3 spans 13 amino acids. The J segment lost 1 base and the V segment lost 0 bases, leaving 0 bases of the junction unmatched. Per the germline V gene, CDR1 is VTNTFY and CDR2 is YDVSTARD (reference sequence). The CDR3: CATWDRNYYKKLF. The CDR3 nucleotides are TGTGCCACCTGGGACAGGAATTATTATAAGAAACTCTTT.

In its sample, this clone was seen a few times. The chain recombines TRGV8 with TRGJ1 or TRGJ2. In the absence of a J gene in TCRdb, the DNA was matched to germline to assign it here. Unmatched junction bases numbered 9, after V lost 4 bases and J lost 3 bases. In germline, CDR1 is VENAVY, CDR2 YDSYNSRV. The CDR3 covers 14 residues. The CDR3 region is CATWEPILYYKKLF. In DNA, the CDR3 is TGTGCCACCTGGGAGCCGATCCTTTATTATAAGAAACTCTTT.

Within the sample, this clone is medium-sized (0.01 to 0.1%). V and J are TRGV9 and TRGJ1 or TRGJ2. Matching the DNA to germline supplied the J gene, which TCRdb does not give. Germline V CDR1 and CDR2: GITISATS, ISYDGTV (reference sequence). The length of the CDR3 is 12 residues. V dropped 5 bases and J dropped 5; count of bases not matched to a gene: 6. CDR3 amino acids: CALWASHYKKLF. The CDR3 nucleotides are TGTGCCTTGTGGGCCTCTCATTATAAGAAACTCTTT.

Comment on this clone: In the same sample, other DNA sequences code for this CDR3. The CDR3 loop reads CATWDGPGSDWIKTF. CDR3 DNA: TGTGCCACCTGGGACGGGCCAGGTAGTGATTGGATCAAGACGTTT. The rearrangement uses TRGV2 and TRGJP2. Since TCRdb gives no J gene, matching the DNA to germline was used here to assign it. J was trimmed by 3 bases and V by 0 bases; bases with no gene match: 4. This CDR3 spans 15 amino acids. The germline V gene encodes CDR1 EGSNGY and CDR2 YDSYNSKV.

The chain employs TRGV2 and TRGJ1 or TRGJ2. The J gene, missing from TCRdb, was assigned here through DNA to germline matching. V shed 1 base and J 4 bases; nucleotides not matched to a gene: 4. Germline CDR1 and CDR2: EGSNGY and YDSYNSKV. The CDR3 length is 13 residues. CDR3 DNA: TGTGCCACCTGGGACGGACACTATTATAAGAAACTCTTT. This sequence encodes CATWDGHYYKKLF.

This clone rates as large (0.1 to 1%). The chain joins TRGV3 to TRGJP2. Assignment of the J gene here rests on matching the DNA to germline, because TCRdb gives none. The CDR3 covers 16 residues. V lost 0 bases, J lost 1 base, and 5 bases stayed unmatched. Germline assignment: CDR1 VTNTFY and CDR2 YDVSTARD (reference sequence). CDR3 loop: CATWDRRSSSDWIKTF. CDR3 coding DNA: TGTGCCACCTGGGACAGGCGGAGTAGTAGTGATTGGATCAAGACGTTT.

CDR3 nucleotides: TGTGCCACCTGGGACAGGCAACAACCTTATTATAAGAAACTCTTT. This sequence encodes CATWDRQQPYYKKLF. The rearrangement uses TRGV3 and TRGJ1 or TRGJ2. TCRdb lists no J gene, so it was determined here by aligning the DNA to germline. The CDR3 runs to 15 residues. Losses at the gene ends were 0 bases for V and 3 bases for J; bases not matched to a gene: 8. Germline V gene sequence: CDR1 VTNTFY, CDR2 YDVSTARD (reference sequence).

This clone has just a few counts. This chain uses TRGV2 with TRGJ1 or TRGJ2. Here the J gene was assigned by germline matching of the DNA, as TCRdb has none. Trimming took 1 base from V and 7 from J; bases not matched to a gene: 1. From germline, CDR1 is EGSNGY and CDR2 YDSYNSKV. CDR3 length: 11 amino acids. Written as DNA, the CDR3 is TGTGCCACCTGGGACGGATATAAGAAACTCTTT. It codes for CATWDGYKKLF.

The table lists this clone with a few counts. V gene TRGV2 combines with J gene TRGJP2. No J gene is reported in TCRdb; it was inferred here by comparing the DNA with germline. The CDR3 spans 12 residues. Per the germline V gene, CDR1 is EGSNGY and CDR2 is YDSYNSKV. V lost 0 bases, J lost 11 bases, and 3 bases stayed unmatched. The CDR3 DNA sequence: TGTGCCACCTGGGACGGGCGGTGGATCAAGACGTTT. Its protein product is CATWDGRWIKTF.